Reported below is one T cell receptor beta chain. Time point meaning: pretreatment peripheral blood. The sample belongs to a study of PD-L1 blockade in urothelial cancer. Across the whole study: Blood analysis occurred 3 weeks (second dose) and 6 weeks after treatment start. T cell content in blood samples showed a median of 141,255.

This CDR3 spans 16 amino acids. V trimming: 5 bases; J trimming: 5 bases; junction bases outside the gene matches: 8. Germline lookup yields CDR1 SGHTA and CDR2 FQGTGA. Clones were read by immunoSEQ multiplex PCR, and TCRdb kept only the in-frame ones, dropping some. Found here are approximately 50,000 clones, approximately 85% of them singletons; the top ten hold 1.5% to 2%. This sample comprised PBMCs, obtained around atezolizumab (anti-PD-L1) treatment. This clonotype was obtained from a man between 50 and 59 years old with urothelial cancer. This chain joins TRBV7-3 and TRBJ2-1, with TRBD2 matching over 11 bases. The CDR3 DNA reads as TGTGCCAGCAGCCTCGAAGCGGGACTAGCGGACAATGAGCAGTTCTTC. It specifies CASSLEAGLADNEQFF.